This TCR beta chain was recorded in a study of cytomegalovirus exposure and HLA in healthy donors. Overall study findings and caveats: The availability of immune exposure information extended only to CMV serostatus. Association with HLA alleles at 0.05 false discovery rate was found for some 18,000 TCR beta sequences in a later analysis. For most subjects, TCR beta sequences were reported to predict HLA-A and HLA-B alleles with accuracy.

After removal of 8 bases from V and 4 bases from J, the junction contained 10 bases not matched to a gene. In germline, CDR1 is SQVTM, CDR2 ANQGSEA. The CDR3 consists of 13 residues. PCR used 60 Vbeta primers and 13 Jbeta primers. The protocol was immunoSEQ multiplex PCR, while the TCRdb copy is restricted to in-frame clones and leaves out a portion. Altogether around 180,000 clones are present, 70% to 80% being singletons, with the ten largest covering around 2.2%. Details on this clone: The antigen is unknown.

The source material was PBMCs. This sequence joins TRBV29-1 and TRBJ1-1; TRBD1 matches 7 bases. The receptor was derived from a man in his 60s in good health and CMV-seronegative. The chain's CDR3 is CSTAGGGGTEAFF. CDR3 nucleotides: TGCAGCACCGCGGGAGGGGGCGGCACTGAAGCTTTCTTT.